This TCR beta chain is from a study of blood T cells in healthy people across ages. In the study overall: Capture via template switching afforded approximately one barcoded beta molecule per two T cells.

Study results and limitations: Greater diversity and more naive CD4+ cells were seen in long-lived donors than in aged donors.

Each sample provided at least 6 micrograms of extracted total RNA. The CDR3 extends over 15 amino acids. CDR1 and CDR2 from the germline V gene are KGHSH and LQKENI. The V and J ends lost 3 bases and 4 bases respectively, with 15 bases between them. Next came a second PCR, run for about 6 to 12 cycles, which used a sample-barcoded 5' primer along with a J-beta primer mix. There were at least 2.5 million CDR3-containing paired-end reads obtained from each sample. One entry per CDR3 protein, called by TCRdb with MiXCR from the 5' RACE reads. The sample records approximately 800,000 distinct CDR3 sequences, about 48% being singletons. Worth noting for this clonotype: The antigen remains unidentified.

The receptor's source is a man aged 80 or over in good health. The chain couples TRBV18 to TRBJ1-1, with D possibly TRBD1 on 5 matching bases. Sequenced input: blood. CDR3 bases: TGTGCCAGCTCACCTCCGGGGCTCACGAGCACTGAAGCTTTCTTT. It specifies CASSPPGLTSTEAFF.